A single sample is the source of the 24 T cell receptor beta chains below, sequenced in a study of cytomegalovirus exposure and HLA in healthy donors. PCR involved 60 Vbeta and 13 Jbeta primers. Method: immunoSEQ multiplex PCR; TCRdb's copy keeps in-frame clones and lacks some. The table lists tens of thousands of clones, approximately 75% of them singletons. The sample was PBMCs. Receptor source: a woman in her thirties or forties in good health and CMV-seronegative.

The genes are TRBV2 and TRBJ1-2; tentatively, D is TRBD1 (6 bases). The V end lost 6 bases, the J end lost 6 bases, and 11 bases lay between the germline ends. This CDR3 region has 12 residues. Germline CDR1 SNHLY, CDR2 FYNNEI. The CDR3 protein is CASRWTVDGYTF. The CDR3 bases are TGTGCCAGCAGGTGGACAGTGGATGGCTACACCTTC.

This chain links TRBV7-2 with TRBJ2-5; D unclear. V lost 9 bases, J lost 5 bases, and 10 bases lay in between. The germline gives CDR1 SGHTA, CDR2 FQGNSA. CDR3 length: 11 amino acids. The CDR3 bases are TGTGCCAGTCACTTTTGGGAGACCCAGTACTTC. Its protein is CASHFWETQYF.

The chain uses TRBV19 and TRBJ2-5; TRBD2 is a possible D gene (6 bases). The CDR3 spans 15 residues. Germline CDR1 reads LNHDA; CDR2 reads SQIVND (reference sequence). The germline V and J ends were trimmed by 5 bases and 5 bases, with 18 bases remaining between them. The CDR3 sequence: CASSRGLLAGETQYF. DNA of the CDR3: TGTGCCAGTAGTCGAGGTTTATTGGCGGGGGAGACCCAGTACTTC.

The chain uses TRBV20-1 and TRBJ1-1; D is undetermined. This CDR3 region has 10 residues. Trimming pared 4 bases from V and 2 bases from J, leaving 2 bases between. The germline V gene encodes CDR1 DFQATT and CDR2 SNEGSKA (reference sequence). CDR3 sequence: CSAINTEAFF. CDR3 bases: TGCAGTGCTATAAACACTGAAGCTTTCTTT.

This clone was observed a few times. The rearrangement links TRBV12-5 to TRBJ1-1; no firm D call. This CDR3 has 13 amino acids. CDR1 and CDR2 from the germline V gene are LGHNT and FRNRAP. V lost 2 bases and J 0 bases, leaving 4 bases between the germline ends. The CDR3 here is CASGLRVNTEAFF. The CDR3 bases are TGTGCTAGTGGTTTGCGAGTGAACACTGAAGCTTTCTTT.

The genes are TRBV7-2 and TRBJ1-2, with 8 bases matching TRBD1. The J segment lost 3 bases and the V segment lost 5 bases, leaving 8 bases of the junction unmatched. The CDR3 is 15 residues long. The germline CDR1 and CDR2 sequences are SGHTA and FQGNSA. The CDR3 sequence: CASSHDRGGDYGYTF. The CDR3 bases are TGTGCCAGCAGCCACGACAGGGGAGGTGACTATGGCTACACCTTC.

The J gene is TRBJ2-5, the V gene TRBV7-9, with 12 bases matching TRBD2. Trimming at V came to 2 bases and at J to 4 bases, leaving 5 bases not matched to a gene. CDR3 length: 16 amino acids. The germline V gene encodes CDR1 SEHNR and CDR2 FQNEAQ (reference sequence). Written as DNA, the CDR3 is TGTGCCAGCAGCTTATCTGGACTAGCGGGGCGAGAGACCCAGTACTTC. It yields the protein CASSLSGLAGRETQYF. The entire variable domain, with the rest obtained from reference TRBV7-9 and TRBJ2-5, is as follows: DTGVSQNPRHKITKRGQNVTFRCDPISEHNRLYWYRQTLGQGPEFLTYFQNEAQLEKSRLLSDRFSAERPKGSFSTLEIQRTEQGDSAMYLCASSLSGLAGRETQYFGPGTRLLVL.

V and J are TRBV13 and TRBJ2-6, with D uncertain. V dropped 11 bases and J dropped 4 bases, with 15 bases sitting between them. From germline, CDR1 is PRHDT and CDR2 FYEKMQ (reference sequence). The CDR3 is made up of 14 amino acids. CDR3 coding DNA: TGTGCCTGCCGACGTCAGGCCGGGGCCAACGTCCTGACTTTC. It codes for CACRRQAGANVLTF.

The chain employs TRBV5-1 and TRBJ2-3, with 8 bases lining up with TRBD2. Germline V lookup: CDR1 SGHRS, CDR2 YFSETQ. The CDR3 spans 16 residues. V dropped 3 bases and J dropped 1; count of bases not matched to a gene: 7. CDR3 nucleotide sequence: TGCGCCAGCAGCTGGAGCGGGGGCCGCCGCACAGATACGCAGTATTTT. Residues: CASSWSGGRRTDTQYF.

This clone appeared once. The chain links TRBV5-1 to TRBJ2-7; D is possibly TRBD1 (5 bases). CDR1 is SGHRS, CDR2 YFSETQ, per germline. CDR3 size: 16 residues. Trimming left V 0 bases short and J 1 base short, with 14 bases between. CDR3 in amino acids: CASSLGETAYSYEQYF. The CDR3 nucleotides read TGCGCCAGCAGCTTGGGTGAGACAGCCTATTCCTACGAGCAGTACTTC.

The chain links TRBV7-9 to TRBJ1-2; D ambiguous. Germline V gene data show CDR1 as SEHNR and CDR2 as FQNEAQ (reference sequence). With 5 bases removed from V and 7 bases from J, the gap between germline ends came to 14 bases. This CDR3 is 13 amino acids long. The CDR3 region is CASSPPGVRGYTF. CDR3 bases: TGTGCCAGCAGCCCGCCAGGTGTCCGTGGCTACACCTTC.

This chain uses TRBV4-2 with TRBJ1-1, with D possibly matching TRBD1 (5 bases). The CDR3 sequence is 16 residues long. CDR1 is LGHNA, CDR2 YNFKEQ, per germline. The V and J ends lost 0 bases and 0 bases respectively, with 11 bases between them. The CDR3 loop is CASSQDYRKMNTEAFF. The CDR3 nucleotides read TGTGCCAGCAGCCAAGATTACAGGAAGATGAACACTGAAGCTTTCTTT.

The CDR3 region has the DNA TGTGCCAGCAGCCGTTTCGACAGGGCGAACACTGAAGCTTTCTTT. Encoded protein: CASSRFDRANTEAFF. The chain couples TRBV5-6 to TRBJ1-1, with 7 bases lining up with TRBD1. V trimming: 4 bases; J trimming: 1 base; junction bases outside the gene matches: 7. Germline CDR1 reads SGHDT; CDR2 reads YYEEEE. CDR3 size: 15 residues.

This clone was counted between two and nine times. The V and J genes are TRBV5-8 and TRBJ2-7, with D tentatively TRBD1 (6 bases). CDR3 length equals 15 residues. The V gene lost 5 bases and the J gene lost 0 bases, with 15 bases spanning the gap. Germline values: CDR1 SGHTS, CDR2 YDEGEE. In DNA form, the CDR3 reads TGTGCCAGCAGGCTCGGACAGATGAGCTCCTACGAGCAGTACTTC. Residues: CASRLGQMSSYEQYF.

This clone was observed a handful of times. The chain couples TRBV4-3 to TRBJ1-1, with 7 bases identical to TRBD1. The CDR3 is 16 amino acids. With V trimmed by 4 bases and J by 1 base, 9 bases remained unmatched. Germline CDR1 LGHNA, CDR2 YSLEER. The CDR3 loop reads CASSLHHQGGNTEAFF. CDR3 bases: TGCGCCAGCAGCCTACACCATCAGGGGGGGAACACTGAAGCTTTCTTT.

This clone was detected ten times or more. The chain links TRBV15 to TRBJ2-7; D might be TRBD2 (6 bases). V was shortened by 3 bases and J by 5 bases, with 26 bases between the two germline ends. This CDR3 spans 18 amino acids. Germline V gene lookup returns CDR1 LNHNV and CDR2 YYDKDF (reference sequence). The CDR3 DNA is TGTGCCACCAGCAGTCTAATTTCCGGGACTTTATTCAACGACGAGCAGTACTTC. This codes for CATSSLISGTLFNDEQYF.

The CDR3 sequence: CASSRIAADTQYF. CDR3 bases: TGTGCCAGCAGCCGTATAGCGGCAGATACGCAGTATTTT. The chain links TRBV7-2 to TRBJ2-3, with D perhaps TRBD2 (6 bases). Between the trimmed V and J ends, which lost 5 bases and 4 bases, there was a span of 10 bases. This CDR3 has 13 residues. The germline V gene encodes CDR1 SGHTA and CDR2 FQGNSA.

The V gene is TRBV27, the J gene TRBJ2-7; 9 nucleotides align to TRBD1. The trim removed 0 bases at V and 2 bases at J, leaving 8 bases unmatched. The CDR3 loop spans 17 amino acids. CDR1 and CDR2 (germline): MNHEY, SMNVEV (reference sequence). CDR3: CASSLSRWTGVTYEQYF. The CDR3 region has the DNA TGTGCCAGCAGTTTATCGCGGTGGACAGGGGTTACCTACGAGCAGTACTTC.

This clone was seen only a few times. The gene calls are TRBV9 and TRBJ1-1, with D possibly being TRBD1 (6 bases). V was clipped by 0 bases and J by 1 base, with 10 bases between them. Germline V gene data show CDR1 as SGDLS and CDR2 as YYNGEE. The CDR3 extends over 15 amino acids. The CDR3 DNA reads as TGTGCCAGCAGCGTAGGACAGGACCCGAACACTGAAGCTTTCTTT. Its protein is CASSVGQDPNTEAFF.

J is TRBJ1-6 and V is TRBV28; D may be TRBD1 (6 bases). V dropped 8 bases and J dropped 3 bases, with 14 bases sitting between them. Germline V gene sequence: CDR1 MDHEN, CDR2 SYDVKM. The CDR3 is 15 amino acids. The CDR3 coding sequence is TGTGCCAGCTCCAACAACAGGGACTATAATTCACCCCTCCACTTT. Its protein product is CASSNNRDYNSPLHF.

This sequence joins TRBV5-8 and TRBJ1-1; D is possibly TRBD1 (6 bases). There are 16 residues in the CDR3. Trimming took off 1 base at V and 7 bases at J, with 20 bases between the two ends. Germline V gene sequence: CDR1 SGHTS, CDR2 YDEGEE. The CDR3 DNA reads as TGTGCCAGCAGCTTGACAGGGCAAGGGCATCCCCTTGAAGCTTTCTTT. This sequence encodes CASSLTGQGHPLEAFF. The variable domain in full, completed from reference TRBV5-8 and TRBJ1-1, reads EAGVTQSPTHLIKTRGQQATLRCSPISGHTSVYWYQQALGLGLQFLLWYDEGEERNRGNFPPRFSGRQFPNYSSELNVNALELEDSALYLCASSLTGQGHPLEAFFGQGTRLTVV.

This chain joins TRBV7-3 and TRBJ1-1; D unclear. Germline CDR1 is SGHTA and CDR2 is FQGTGA. The CDR3 consists of 14 residues. Trimming stripped 5 bases from V and 0 bases from J, with 10 bases between. In nucleotides, the CDR3 is TGTGCCAGCAGCCCCTCCCAGATGAACACTGAAGCTTTCTTT. This codes for CASSPSQMNTEAFF. The entire variable domain, with the rest obtained from reference TRBV7-3 and TRBJ1-1, is as follows: GAGVSQTPSNKVTEKGKYVELRCDPISGHTALYWYRQSLGQGPEFLIYFQGTGAADDSGLPNDRFFAVRPEGSVSTLKIQRTERGDSAVYLCASSPSQMNTEAFFGQGTRLTVV.

About this clone itself: Sequence at one end of the junction differs from germline and may be a read error. The genes are TRBV4-3 and TRBJ1-6; D gene ambiguous. The CDR3 runs to 17 residues. Germline V lookup: CDR1 LGHNA, CDR2 YSLEER. Here the CDR3 reads CASSQEYRSSYNSPLNF. Here the CDR3 DNA reads TGCGCCAGCAGCCAAGAGTATAGGAGCTCCTATAATTCACCCCTCAACTTT.

The chain links TRBV6-6 to TRBJ1-2; a possible D gene is TRBD1 (6 bases). Trimming left V 6 bases short and J 4 bases short, with 15 bases between. Germline V lookup: CDR1 MNHNY, CDR2 SVGAGI (reference sequence). The CDR3 contains 14 residues. The CDR3: CASRTGPDPYGYTF. CDR3 nucleotides: TGTGCCAGCAGGACAGGTCCAGACCCCTATGGCTACACCTTC.